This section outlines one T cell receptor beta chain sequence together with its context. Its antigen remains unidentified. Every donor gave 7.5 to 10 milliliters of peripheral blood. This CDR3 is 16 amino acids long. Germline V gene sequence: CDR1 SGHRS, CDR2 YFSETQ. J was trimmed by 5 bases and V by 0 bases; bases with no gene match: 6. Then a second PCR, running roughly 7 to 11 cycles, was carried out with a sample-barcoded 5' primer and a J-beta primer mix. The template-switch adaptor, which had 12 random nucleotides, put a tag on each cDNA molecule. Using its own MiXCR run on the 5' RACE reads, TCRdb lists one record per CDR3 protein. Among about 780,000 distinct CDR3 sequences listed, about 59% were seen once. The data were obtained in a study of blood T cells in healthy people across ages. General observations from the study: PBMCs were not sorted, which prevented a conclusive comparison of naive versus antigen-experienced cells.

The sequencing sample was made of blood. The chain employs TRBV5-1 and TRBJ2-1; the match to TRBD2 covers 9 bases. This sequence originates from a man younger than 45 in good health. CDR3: CASSLALAGADNEQFF. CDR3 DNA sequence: TGCGCCAGCAGCTTGGCCTTAGCGGGGGCCGACAATGAGCAGTTCTTC.